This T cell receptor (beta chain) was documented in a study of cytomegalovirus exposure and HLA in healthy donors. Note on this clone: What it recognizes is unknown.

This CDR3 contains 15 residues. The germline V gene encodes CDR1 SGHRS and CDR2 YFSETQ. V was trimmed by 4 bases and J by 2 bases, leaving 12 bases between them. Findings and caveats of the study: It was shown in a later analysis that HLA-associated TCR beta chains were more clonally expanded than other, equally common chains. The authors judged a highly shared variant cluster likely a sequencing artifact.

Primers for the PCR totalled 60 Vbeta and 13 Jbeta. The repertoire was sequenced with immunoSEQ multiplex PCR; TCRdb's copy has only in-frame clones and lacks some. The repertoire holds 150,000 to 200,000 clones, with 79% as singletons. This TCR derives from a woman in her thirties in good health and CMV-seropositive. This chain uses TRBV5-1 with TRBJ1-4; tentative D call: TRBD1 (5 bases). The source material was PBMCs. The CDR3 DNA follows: TGCGCCAGCAGCCGGGCAGGGCAGACTAATGAAAAACTGTTTTTT. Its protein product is CASSRAGQTNEKLFF. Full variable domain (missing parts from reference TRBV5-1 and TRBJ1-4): KAGVTQTPRYLIKTRGQQVTLSCSPISGHRSVSWYQQTPGQGLQFLFEYFSETQRNKGNFPGRFSGRQFSNSRSEMNVSTLELGDSALYLCASSRAGQTNEKLFFGSGTQLSVL.